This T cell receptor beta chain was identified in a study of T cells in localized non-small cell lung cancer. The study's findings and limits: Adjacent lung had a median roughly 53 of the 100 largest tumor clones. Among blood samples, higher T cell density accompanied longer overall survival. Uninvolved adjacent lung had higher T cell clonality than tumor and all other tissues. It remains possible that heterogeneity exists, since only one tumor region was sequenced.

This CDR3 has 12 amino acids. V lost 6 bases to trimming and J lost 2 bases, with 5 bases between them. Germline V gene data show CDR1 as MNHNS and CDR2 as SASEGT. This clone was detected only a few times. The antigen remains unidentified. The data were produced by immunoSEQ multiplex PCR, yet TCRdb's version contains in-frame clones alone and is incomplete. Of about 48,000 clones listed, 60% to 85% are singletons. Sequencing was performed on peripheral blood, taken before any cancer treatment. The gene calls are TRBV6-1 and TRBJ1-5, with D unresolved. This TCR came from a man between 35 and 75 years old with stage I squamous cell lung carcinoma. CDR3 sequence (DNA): TGTGCCAGCAGGGTTGGCAATCAGCCCCAGCATTTT. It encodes CASRVGNQPQHF.